This TCR delta chain was captured by sequencing in a study of gamma-delta T cells after stem cell transplantation. TCRdb fed the RT-PCR reads to CATT. This table holds just under 2,000 delta-chain clones, over 5.5% found once. The sample holds a few counts of this clone. One base separates it from a far larger clone, so it is likely a read error. The sample carries other DNA sequences with the same CDR3. From germline, CDR1 is GEAIGNYY and CDR2 EKD. V was pared by 1 base and J by 1 base, with 9 bases of the junction left unmatched. There are 21 residues in the CDR3. The rearrangement uses TRDV2 and TRDJ3; 13 positions match TRDD3. The TCR was taken from a human donor. It is not recorded whose cells these are; they may come from a transplant donor. Sequenced sample: gamma-delta T cells. The CDR3 DNA sequence: TGTGCCTGTGACACAGGGACTGGGGGATACGCTGGGTCCTGGGACACCCGACAGATGTTTTTC. Amino acid sequence: CACDTGTGGYAGSWDTRQMFF.